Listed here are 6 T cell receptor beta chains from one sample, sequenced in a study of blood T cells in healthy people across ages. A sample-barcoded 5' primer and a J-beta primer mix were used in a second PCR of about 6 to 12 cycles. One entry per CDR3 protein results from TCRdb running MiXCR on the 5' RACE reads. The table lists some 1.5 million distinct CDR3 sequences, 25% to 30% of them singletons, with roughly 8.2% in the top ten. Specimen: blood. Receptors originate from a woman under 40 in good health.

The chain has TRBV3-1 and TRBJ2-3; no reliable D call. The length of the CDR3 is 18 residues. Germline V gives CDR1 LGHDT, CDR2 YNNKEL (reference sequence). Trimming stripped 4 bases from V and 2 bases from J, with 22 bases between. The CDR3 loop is CASSPSTGPRAFTDTQYF. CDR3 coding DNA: TGTGCCAGCAGCCCCTCCACCGGGCCCCGGGCCTTCACAGATACGCAGTATTTT.

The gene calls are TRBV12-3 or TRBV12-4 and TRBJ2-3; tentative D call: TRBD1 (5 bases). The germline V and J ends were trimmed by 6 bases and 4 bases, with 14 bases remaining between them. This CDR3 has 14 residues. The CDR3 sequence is CASRSRSGPDTQYF. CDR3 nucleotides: TGTGCCAGCAGGAGTCGATCAGGGCCAGATACGCAGTATTTT.

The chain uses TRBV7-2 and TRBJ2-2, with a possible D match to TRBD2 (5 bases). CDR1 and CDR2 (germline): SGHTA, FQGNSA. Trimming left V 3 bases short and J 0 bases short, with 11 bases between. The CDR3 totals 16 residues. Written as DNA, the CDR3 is TGTGCCAGCAGCTTTTCGGGGAAAACGAACACCGGGGAGCTGTTTTTT. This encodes CASSFSGKTNTGELFF.

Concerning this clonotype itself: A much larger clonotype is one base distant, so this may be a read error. Here the CDR3 DNA reads TGTGCCGGCAGCCTAGAAGCAAGTACGCAGTATTTT. Translated: CAGSLEASTQYF. The rearrangement uses TRBV7-2 and TRBJ2-3; D is ambiguous. The length of the CDR3 is 12 residues. Germline V lookup: CDR1 SGHTA, CDR2 FQGNSA.

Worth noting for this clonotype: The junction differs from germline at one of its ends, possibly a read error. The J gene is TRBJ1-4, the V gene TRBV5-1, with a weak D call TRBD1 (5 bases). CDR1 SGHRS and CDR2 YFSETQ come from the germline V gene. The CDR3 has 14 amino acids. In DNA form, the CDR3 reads TGCGCCAGCAGCTTGGACGGATCGGGGGAAAAACGGTTTTTT. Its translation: CASSLDGSGEKRFF.

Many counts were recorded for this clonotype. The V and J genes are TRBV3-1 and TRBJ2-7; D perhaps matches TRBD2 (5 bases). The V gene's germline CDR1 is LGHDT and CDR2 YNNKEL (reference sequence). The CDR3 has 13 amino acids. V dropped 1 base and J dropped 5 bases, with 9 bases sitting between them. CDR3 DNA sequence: TGTGCCAGCAGCCAAGTGGGGAGCAACGAGCAGTACTTC. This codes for CASSQVGSNEQYF.